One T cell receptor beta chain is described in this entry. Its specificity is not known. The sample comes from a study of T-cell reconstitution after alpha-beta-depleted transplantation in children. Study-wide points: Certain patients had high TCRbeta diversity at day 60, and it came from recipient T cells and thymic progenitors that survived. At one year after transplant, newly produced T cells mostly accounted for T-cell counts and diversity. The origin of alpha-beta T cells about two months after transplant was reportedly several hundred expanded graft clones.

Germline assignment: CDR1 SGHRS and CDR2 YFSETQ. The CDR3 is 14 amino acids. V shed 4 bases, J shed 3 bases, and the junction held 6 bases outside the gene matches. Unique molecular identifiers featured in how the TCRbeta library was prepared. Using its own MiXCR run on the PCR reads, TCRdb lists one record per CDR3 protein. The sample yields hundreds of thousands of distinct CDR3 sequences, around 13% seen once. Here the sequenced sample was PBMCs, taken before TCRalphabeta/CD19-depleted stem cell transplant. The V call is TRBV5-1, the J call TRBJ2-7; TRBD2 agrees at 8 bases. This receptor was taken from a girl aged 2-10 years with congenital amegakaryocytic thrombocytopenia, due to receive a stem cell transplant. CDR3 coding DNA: TGCGCCAGCAGCGAGGGGACTAGAGACTACGAGCAGTACTTC. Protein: CASSEGTRDYEQYF.